This entry lists 9 T cell receptor beta chains sequenced from one sample in a study of cytomegalovirus exposure and HLA in healthy donors. Primers for the PCR totalled 60 Vbeta and 13 Jbeta. The data were produced by immunoSEQ multiplex PCR, yet TCRdb's version contains in-frame clones alone and is incomplete. In the table there are 190,000 or so clones, less than 85% of which are singletons. The specimen was PBMCs. Receptors were obtained from a boy younger than 18 in good health and CMV-seronegative.

The chain recombines TRBV10-1 with TRBJ1-3; D might be TRBD1 (5 bases). Looked up from germline, CDR1 is WNHNN and CDR2 is SYGVQD (reference sequence). The length of the CDR3 is 17 residues. The V and J ends lost 1 base and 1 base respectively, with 14 bases between them. The CDR3 loop reads CASSEYTVRQSGNTIYF. The DNA of the CDR3 is TGCGCCAGCAGTGAGTACACCGTGAGACAGTCTGGAAACACCATATATTTT.

This chain links TRBV11-3 with TRBJ2-7; D perhaps matches TRBD1 (6 bases). The CDR3 runs to 14 residues. Germline values: CDR1 SGHNT, CDR2 YENEEA. Trimming took 2 bases from V and 4 from J, leaving 12 bases between them. Written as DNA, the CDR3 is TGTGCCAGCAGCTTAAACAGGGTTATGTACGAGCAGTACTTC. Its translation: CASSLNRVMYEQYF.

This clone showed up just once. The V gene is TRBV11-3, the J gene TRBJ1-1; 7 nucleotides agree with TRBD1. There are 14 residues in the CDR3. The germline V gene has CDR1 SGHNT and CDR2 YENEEA. V lost 4 bases to trimming and J lost 3 bases; unmatched junction nucleotides: 5. The CDR3 sequence is CASSSGGTDTEAFF. The CDR3 DNA is TGTGCCAGCAGCTCAGGGGGGACCGACACTGAAGCTTTCTTT.

The chain recombines TRBV7-3 with TRBJ2-7; D possibly corresponds to TRBD2 (7 bases). The V end lost 4 bases, the J end lost 3 bases, and 16 bases lay between the germline ends. The CDR3 has 15 amino acids. Germline CDR1 SGHTA, CDR2 FQGTGA. CDR3 DNA: TGTGCCAGCAGCTCTCAAGGGGGGGGAATCTACGAGCAGTACTTC. Its translation is CASSSQGGGIYEQYF.

The V call is TRBV5-1, the J call TRBJ2-7; D possibly corresponds to TRBD1 (6 bases). The germline V gene has CDR1 SGHRS and CDR2 YFSETQ. The V and J ends lost 2 bases and 0 bases respectively, with 12 bases between them. The CDR3 loop spans 15 amino acids. Here the CDR3 DNA reads TGCGCCAGCAGCTTCCCAGGGGACCCCTCCTACGAGCAGTACTTC. Amino acid sequence: CASSFPGDPSYEQYF.

This clone was seen a handful of times. The chain has TRBV2 and TRBJ1-1; 7 positions match TRBD1. Germline V gene lookup returns CDR1 SNHLY and CDR2 FYNNEI. The CDR3 sequence is 13 residues long. Trimming at V came to 7 bases and at J to 6 bases, leaving 8 bases not matched to a gene. CDR3 coding DNA: TGTGCCAGCACCCTACAGGGGAGTTCTGAAGCTTTCTTT. The encoded protein is CASTLQGSSEAFF.

By frequency in the sample, this clone is medium-sized. The rearrangement links TRBV25-1 to TRBJ2-2; a weak D match, TRBD1 (6 bases). The germline V gene has CDR1 MGHDK and CDR2 SYGVNS. V was clipped by 1 base and J by 3 bases, with 6 bases between them. The CDR3 runs 14 residues. The CDR3 reads CASSESGDTGELFF. In DNA, the CDR3 is TGTGCCAGCAGTGAATCAGGGGACACCGGGGAGCTGTTTTTT.

For this clone: One end of the junction fails to match germline, which may point to a read error. This chain connects TRBV6-6 to TRBJ1-2, with D possibly matching TRBD1 (6 bases). Per the germline V gene, CDR1 is MNHNY and CDR2 is SVGAGI (reference sequence). The CDR3 is made up of 14 amino acids. CDR3 nucleotide sequence: TGTGCCAGCAGTTACTCGGACCCTGACTTAGGGACACACTTC. This encodes CASSYSDPDLGTHF.

In its sample, this clone was seen once. The rearrangement uses TRBV7-3 and TRBJ2-1, with TRBD1 matching over 9 bases. This CDR3 region has 16 residues. CDR1 SGHTA and CDR2 FQGTGA come from the germline V gene. V trimming: 5 bases; J trimming: 4 bases; junction bases outside the gene matches: 9. CDR3 sequence reads: CASSQEPGQGYNEQFF. The DNA of the CDR3 is TGTGCCAGCAGCCAAGAGCCGGGACAGGGTTACAATGAGCAGTTCTTC. The complete variable domain, with remaining parts taken from reference TRBV7-3 and TRBJ2-1, reads GAGVSQTPSNKVTEKGKYVELRCDPISGHTALYWYRQSLGQGPEFLIYFQGTGAADDSGLPNDRFFAVRPEGSVSTLKIQRTERGDSAVYLCASSQEPGQGYNEQFFGPGTRLTVL.